This TCR beta chain appears in the sequencing data of a study of post-analysis software for immune sequencing data. Unique molecular identifiers were carried by the TCR beta cDNA libraries. TCRdb called the PCR reads again in MiXCR, with one record for every CDR3 protein. Here the sample spans roughly 600,000 distinct CDR3 sequences, about 44% being singletons. This clonotype was observed a few times. The sample consisted of blood. This sequence was found in a girl between 5 and 17 years old with multiple sclerosis.

The CDR3 is CASSDRRTNYGYTF. As DNA, the CDR3 is TGTGCCAGCAGCGACCGGCGGACTAACTATGGCTACACCTTC. The chain joins TRBV28 to TRBJ1-2, with D uncertain. The V gene's germline CDR1 is MDHEN and CDR2 SYDVKM. The germline V and J ends were trimmed by 6 bases and 0 bases, with 11 bases remaining between them. The CDR3 length is 14 residues.